This T cell receptor beta chain was sequenced during a study of CD8+ T cells in alopecia areata. Study context: Severity scores in treated patients reflected the percentage of scalp affected. The study, taken as a whole, reports: With patients, TCR sharing proved less clear than in mice, a difference possibly related to HLA. Tofacitinib significantly reduced both scalp clonality and expanded CD8+ clones among the top 100.

Extracted RNA was reverse transcribed into cDNA, the sequencing template. Clones were read by immunoSEQ multiplex PCR, and TCRdb kept only the in-frame ones, dropping some. This table holds fewer than 200,000 clones, roughly 60% found once. Described treatment: oral pan-JAK inhibitor, 5-10 mg twice daily. Sorted populations comprised CD4+ and CD8+ T cells obtained from PBMCs. In regard to this clone: Its antigen is as yet unknown.

This sample comprised CD4+ T cells sorted from blood, obtained at week 24, from a patient treated with tofacitinib. The TCR sequence derives from a human donor with alopecia areata.

Here the CDR3 reads CASSRTSGAGTDTQYF. The CDR3 DNA sequence: TGTGCCAGCAGCCGGACTAGCGGGGCAGGCACAGATACGCAGTATTTT. This chain uses TRBV5-6 with TRBJ2-3, with 12 positions matching TRBD2. The CDR3 covers 16 residues. Looked up from germline, CDR1 is SGHDT and CDR2 is YYEEEE. V was pared by 4 bases and J by 1 base, with 4 bases of the junction left unmatched.